The 10 T cell receptor beta chains below come from one sample, sequenced in a study of regulatory T cells in long-lasting Graves disease. To make TCR beta libraries, researchers used iRepertoire HTBI primers and Arm-PCR of CDR3 regions. TCRdb re-called the multiplex PCR reads through MiXCR, storing one row per CDR3 protein. The data hold some 350,000 distinct CDR3 sequences, with roughly 16% observed a single time. Time point of the sample: newly diagnosed GD, antithyroid drugs for less than 3 months. Generation of the TCR library employed RNA extracted from PBMCs. This sample was shared with a second study, whose subject was T cells in Graves' hyperthyroidism and ophthalmopathy.

The sample in question was peripheral blood mononuclear cells (PBMCs), obtained at new diagnosis, from a patient treated with antithyroid drugs. These receptor sequences come from a woman in her late teens or twenties with Graves disease.

This clonotype showed up just a few times. This sequence joins TRBV19 and TRBJ1-1, with D maybe TRBD1 (5 bases). The germline CDR1 and CDR2 sequences are LNHDA and SQIVND (reference sequence). The V and J ends lost 2 bases and 0 bases respectively, with 10 bases between them. The CDR3 is 15 residues long. In DNA form, the CDR3 reads TGTGCCAGTAGTATAAAGGCAGGGATGAACACTGAAGCTTTCTTT. Its translation is CASSIKAGMNTEAFF.

This clonotype was observed a few times. In DNA, the CDR3 is TGTGCCATCAGTGTAAGGGGCGGATACAATGAGCAGTTCTTC. Its translation is CAISVRGGYNEQFF. V is TRBV10-3 and J is TRBJ2-1, with D possibly being TRBD1 (5 bases). Germline loops: CDR1 ENHRY, CDR2 SYGVKD. The CDR3 is 14 residues long. V lost 4 bases and J lost 4, with 11 bases in between.

This clonotype was seen many times. The V call is TRBV6-1, the J call TRBJ1-1; D remains ambiguous. The CDR3 runs to 13 residues. Trimming took 7 bases from V and 0 from J, leaving 9 bases between them. Germline CDR1 is MNHNS and CDR2 is SASEGT. The CDR3 DNA is TGTGCCAGCACCTTCTTGTTGAACACTGAAGCTTTCTTT. It is translated as CASTFLLNTEAFF.

This clonotype has a handful of counts. The CDR3 is CATSEGEGVETQYF. The DNA for the CDR3 is TGTGCCACCAGTGAGGGAGAGGGGGTAGAGACCCAGTACTTC. The chain is built from TRBV24-1 and TRBJ2-5; D may be TRBD1 (6 bases). The germline CDR1 and CDR2 sequences are KGHDR and SFDVKD. Trimming took off 4 bases at V and 4 bases at J, with 12 bases between the two ends. The CDR3 totals 14 residues.

In its sample, this clonotype was seen many times. The chain has TRBV30 and TRBJ2-5; D perhaps matches TRBD1 (6 bases). This CDR3 has 15 residues. V lost 1 base to trimming and J lost 2 bases, with 14 bases between them. The germline CDR1 and CDR2 sequences are GTSNPN and SVGIG (reference sequence). The CDR3 sequence is CAWSGYRVGQETQYF. The CDR3 DNA follows: TGTGCCTGGAGTGGGTACAGGGTGGGACAAGAGACCCAGTACTTC.

About this clonotype itself: A read error may be the cause here, since a much bigger clone is one base away. The chain combines TRBV7-9 with TRBJ2-5, with a tentative D call TRBD2 (6 bases). CDR1 and CDR2 (germline): SEHNR, FQNEAQ (reference sequence). The length of the CDR3 is 16 residues. Trimming left V 0 bases short and J 1 base short, with 12 bases between. The CDR3 spells CASSLALSGRQETQYF. In nucleotides, the CDR3 is TGTGCCAGCAGCTTAGCCCTTAGCGGCCGCCAAGAGACCCAGTACTTC.

The CDR3 DNA follows: TGTGCCAGCAGTGAAATGGCGGGGGGCACAGATACGCAGTATTTT. As protein: CASSEMAGGTDTQYF. The V and J genes are TRBV6-1 and TRBJ2-3, with 7 bases identical to TRBD2. The CDR3 sequence is 15 residues long. Germline V gene data show CDR1 as MNHNS and CDR2 as SASEGT. J was trimmed by 1 base and V by 2 bases; bases with no gene match: 3.

The chain recombines TRBV6-2 or TRBV6-3 with TRBJ2-4; D is undetermined. Per the germline V gene, CDR1 is MNHEY and CDR2 is SVGEGT. This CDR3 region has 13 residues. V was trimmed by 4 bases and J by 0 bases, leaving 4 bases between them. The CDR3 DNA is TGTGCCAGCAGTTCGCGAGCCAAAAACATTCAGTACTTC. Translation gives CASSSRAKNIQYF.

Many counts were recorded for this clonotype. The rearrangement joins TRBV13 to TRBJ2-7, with D perhaps given as TRBD1 or TRBD2 (5 bases each). V was trimmed by 5 bases and J by 0 bases, leaving 17 bases between them. Per the germline V gene, CDR1 is PRHDT and CDR2 is FYEKMQ (reference sequence). This CDR3 has 16 amino acids. Here the CDR3 DNA reads TGTGCCAGCAGCGGAGAGGACGGGACGAGCTCCTACGAGCAGTACTTC. Its protein product is CASSGEDGTSSYEQYF. The variable domain in full, completed from reference TRBV13 and TRBJ2-7, reads AAGVIQSPRHLIKEKRETATLKCYPIPRHDTVYWYQQGPGQDPQFLISFYEKMQSDKGSIPDRFSAQQFSDYHSELNMSSLELGDSALYFCASSGEDGTSSYEQYFGPGTRLTVT.

Comment on this clonotype: A read error is possible here, since a much larger clone lies one base away. The J gene is TRBJ2-7, the V gene TRBV6-2 or TRBV6-3, with D possibly matching TRBD1 (5 bases). V was cut by 8 bases and J by 4 bases, with 18 bases left in between. This CDR3 is built from 14 residues. Germline CDR1 reads MNHEY; CDR2 reads SVGEGT. The CDR3 DNA is TGTGCCAGCGGTGAAGCAGGGCAGGAATACGAGCAGTACTTC. Translated: CASGEAGQEYEQYF.